The rows below give T cell receptor beta chains drawn from one sample of a study of blood T cell repertoires in COVID-19. Assay used: immunoSEQ multiplex PCR; TCRdb lists only in-frame clones, some missing. The table lists approximately 160,000 clones, about 88% of them singletons. The source material was peripheral blood. The receptors derive from an older woman with COVID-19, enrolled during active disease. Both conserved end residues are part of each CDR3. D genes are given only for firm matches. Size values are once, few and many counts, or a class for expanded clones, and some rows have none.

V gene: TRBV2
clone size: once
D gene: TRBD1
J gene: TRBJ1-4
CDR3 DNA: TGTGCCAGCCAGGGGGCCAATGAAAAACTGTTTTTT
CDR3 protein: CASQGANEKLFF

V gene: TRBV5-1
clone size: -
D gene: -
J gene: TRBJ2-7
CDR3 DNA: TGCGCCAGCAGCTTGTATTCCAGGGTCAACTCCTACGAGCAGTACTTC
CDR3 protein: CASSLYSRVNSYEQYF

V gene: TRBV10-2
clone size: -
D gene: TRBD1
J gene: TRBJ2-2
CDR3 DNA: TGCGCCAGCAGGGACAGGGGAGTAGTCACCGGGGAGCTGTTTTTT
CDR3 protein: CASRDRGVVTGELFF

V gene: TRBV27
clone size: -
D gene: TRBD2
J gene: TRBJ2-1
CDR3 DNA: TGTGCCAGCAGTTTTATTAGCGGGGGGTACAATGAGCAGTTCTTC
CDR3 protein: CASSFISGGYNEQFF

V gene: TRBV7-9
clone size: -
D gene: -
J gene: TRBJ2-3
CDR3 DNA: TGTGCCAGCAGCTTATGGCGGGCAGGCACAGATACGCAGTATTTT
CDR3 protein: CASSLWRAGTDTQYF

V gene: TRBV21-1
clone size: -
D gene: -
J gene: TRBJ2-3
CDR3 DNA: TGTGCCAGCCCGACAGCTAGCACAGATACGCAGTATTTT
CDR3 protein: CASPTASTDTQYF

V gene: TRBV28
clone size: -
D gene: -
J gene: TRBJ2-3
CDR3 DNA: TGTGCCAGCAGTTCCCACTCCCCCACAGATACGCAGTATTTT
CDR3 protein: CASSSHSPTDTQYF

V gene: TRBV3-1/TRBV3-2
clone size: -
D gene: -
J gene: TRBJ1-2
CDR3 DNA: TGTGCCAGCAGCTCTATCGACAGCTATGGCTACACCTTC
CDR3 protein: CASSSIDSYGYTF

V gene: TRBV6-5
clone size: -
D gene: -
J gene: TRBJ1-6
CDR3 DNA: TGTGCCAGCAGTAGGGACCGAACCGGGGGATCACCCCTCCACTTT
CDR3 protein: CASSRDRTGGSPLHF

V gene: TRBV5-1
clone size: few
D gene: -
J gene: TRBJ2-6
CDR3 DNA: TGCGCCAGCAGCTTGAGGGGGGGTCCTCCCAACGTCCTGACTTTC
CDR3 protein: CASSLRGGPPNVLTF

V gene: TRBV14
clone size: -
D gene: -
J gene: TRBJ1-3
CDR3 DNA: TGTGCCAGCAGCCATCGGGGGGGAACTGGAAACACCATATATTTT
CDR3 protein: CASSHRGGTGNTIYF

V gene: TRBV2
clone size: -
D gene: TRBD2
J gene: TRBJ2-2
CDR3 DNA: TGTGCCATTTTGGGACTAGCGGGAGCCGGGGAGCTGTTTTTT
CDR3 protein: CAILGLAGAGELFF

V gene: TRBV24-1
clone size: -
D gene: TRBD2
J gene: TRBJ2-1
CDR3 DNA: TGTGCCACCAGTGAGGGAACAGGACTAGCGGGAGTCAATGAGCAGTTCTTC
CDR3 protein: CATSEGTGLAGVNEQFF

V gene: TRBV18
clone size: -
D gene: TRBD1
J gene: TRBJ1-1
CDR3 DNA: TGTGCCAGCTCCCGGGACAGGGGGTGGAGCACTGAAGCTTTCTTT
CDR3 protein: CASSRDRGWSTEAFF

V gene: TRBV5-1
clone size: -
D gene: TRBD1
J gene: TRBJ2-2
CDR3 DNA: TGCGCCAGCAGCTTCCCAGGGGGCCTCGACACCGGGGAGCTGTTTTTT
CDR3 protein: CASSFPGGLDTGELFF

V gene: TRBV10-2
clone size: -
D gene: TRBD1
J gene: TRBJ1-2
CDR3 DNA: TGCGCCAGCAGCTTCCCGGGACAGGGGTTAGGTGGCTACACCTTC
CDR3 protein: CASSFPGQGLGGYTF

V gene: TRBV7-3
clone size: -
D gene: TRBD1
J gene: TRBJ1-2
CDR3 DNA: TGTGCCAGCAGCTGGGGACAGGGGCAGGAATATGGCTACACCTTC
CDR3 protein: CASSWGQGQEYGYTF

V gene: TRBV7-9
clone size: -
D gene: TRBD1
J gene: TRBJ1-4
CDR3 DNA: TGTGCCAGCAGCTTAAGTCGGGACAGCCGTAATGAAAAACTGTTTTTT
CDR3 protein: CASSLSRDSRNEKLFF

V gene: TRBV4-2
clone size: -
D gene: TRBD1
J gene: TRBJ1-1
CDR3 DNA: TGTGCCAGCAGCCCAGGGACAGGGCTTGAAGCTTTCTTT
CDR3 protein: CASSPGTGLEAFF

V gene: TRBV7-3
clone size: -
D gene: TRBD2
J gene: TRBJ2-2
CDR3 DNA: TGTGCCAGCAGCTCGGGACTAGCGGGGGTCGGCACCGGGGAGCTGTTTTTT
CDR3 protein: CASSSGLAGVGTGELFF

V gene: TRBV5-1
clone size: -
D gene: TRBD2
J gene: TRBJ2-6
CDR3 DNA: TGCGCCAGCAGCCCCCCGGGACTAGCGGACTATACGGGGGCCAACGTCCTGACTTTC
CDR3 protein: CASSPPGLADYTGANVLTF

V gene: TRBV19
clone size: -
D gene: -
J gene: TRBJ1-2
CDR3 DNA: TGTGCCAGTAGCCCTCGGGGGACCAACTATGGCTACACCTTC
CDR3 protein: CASSPRGTNYGYTF

V gene: TRBV7-7
clone size: -
D gene: -
J gene: TRBJ2-1
CDR3 DNA: TGTGCTAGCAGCTTTAGCGGCAACAATGAGCAGTTCTTC
CDR3 protein: CASSFSGNNEQFF

V gene: TRBV2
clone size: -
D gene: -
J gene: TRBJ2-2
CDR3 DNA: TGTGCCAGCAGAAGACAGCCCGGAACCACCAACACCGGGGAGCTGTTTTTT
CDR3 protein: CASRRQPGTTNTGELFF

V gene: TRBV6-5
clone size: -
D gene: -
J gene: TRBJ1-2
CDR3 DNA: TGTGCCAGCAGCCAGGACTACTCCTATGGCTACACCTTC
CDR3 protein: CASSQDYSYGYTF

V gene: TRBV6-5
clone size: few
D gene: -
J gene: TRBJ1-1
CDR3 DNA: TGTGCCAGCAGCCCAAACCCAGGTGAAGCTTTCTTT
CDR3 protein: CASSPNPGEAFF

V gene: TRBV14
clone size: -
D gene: -
J gene: TRBJ2-5
CDR3 DNA: TGTGCCAGCAGCCAAACTTTGTTTGCGGAGACCCAGTACTTC
CDR3 protein: CASSQTLFAETQYF

V gene: TRBV25-1
clone size: -
D gene: TRBD2
J gene: TRBJ2-5
CDR3 DNA: TGTGCCAGCAGTGATGTGCTAGCGGGGGGGCCGACAAAGACCCAGTACTTC
CDR3 protein: CASSDVLAGGPTKTQYF

V gene: TRBV3-1/TRBV3-2
clone size: once
D gene: TRBD2
J gene: TRBJ2-5
CDR3 DNA: TGTGCCAGCAGCCAACGGACTAGTGGCCAAGAGACCCAGTACTTC
CDR3 protein: CASSQRTSGQETQYF

V gene: TRBV18
clone size: few
D gene: TRBD1
J gene: TRBJ2-5
CDR3 DNA: TGTGCCAGCTCACCCCGGACAGGCCAAGAGACCCAGTACTTC
CDR3 protein: CASSPRTGQETQYF

V gene: TRBV6-5
clone size: -
D gene: TRBD1
J gene: TRBJ1-3
CDR3 DNA: TGTGCCAGCAGTTCCGGACAGGACCGCAACACCATATATTTT
CDR3 protein: CASSSGQDRNTIYF

V gene: TRBV12-5
clone size: -
D gene: TRBD1
J gene: TRBJ1-4
CDR3 DNA: TGTGCTAGTGGTTTGGCACAGGGGCCTAATGAAAAACTGTTTTTT
CDR3 protein: CASGLAQGPNEKLFF

V gene: TRBV5-4
clone size: -
D gene: TRBD2
J gene: TRBJ2-3
CDR3 DNA: TGTGCCAGCAGCTCGTTAGCGGGAGGCACAGATACGCAGTATTTT
CDR3 protein: CASSSLAGGTDTQYF

V gene: TRBV5-1
clone size: -
D gene: -
J gene: TRBJ2-2
CDR3 DNA: TGCGCCAGCAGCCGCGAAGGGGACACCGGGGAGCTGTTTTTT
CDR3 protein: CASSREGDTGELFF

V gene: TRBV25-1
clone size: once
D gene: -
J gene: TRBJ2-5
CDR3 DNA: TGTGCCAGCAGTGAACACAGGGTCCTGGAGACCCAGTACTTC
CDR3 protein: CASSEHRVLETQYF

V gene: TRBV11-3
clone size: -
D gene: TRBD2
J gene: TRBJ2-5
CDR3 DNA: TGTGCCAGCAGCCCCACTAGCGGGGGGCAAGAGACCCAGTACTTC
CDR3 protein: CASSPTSGGQETQYF

V gene: TRBV9
clone size: -
D gene: -
J gene: TRBJ1-1
CDR3 DNA: TGTGCCAGCAGCGTAACCGGGAACACTGAAGCTTTCTTT
CDR3 protein: CASSVTGNTEAFF

V gene: TRBV7-3
clone size: -
D gene: TRBD2
J gene: TRBJ2-1
CDR3 DNA: TGTGCCAGCAGCTCGGGACTAGCGTGGAATGAGCAGTTCTTC
CDR3 protein: CASSSGLAWNEQFF

V gene: TRBV7-9
clone size: -
D gene: -
J gene: TRBJ1-2
CDR3 DNA: TGTGCCAGCACCCTTTGGTCCGTTGCACAGATCTATGGCTACACCTTC
CDR3 protein: CASTLWSVAQIYGYTF

V gene: TRBV7-8
clone size: -
D gene: -
J gene: TRBJ1-2
CDR3 DNA: TGTGCCAGCAGCCTCGCGGGAGGGGCTGGTGGCTACACCTTC
CDR3 protein: CASSLAGGAGGYTF

V gene: TRBV3-1/TRBV3-2
clone size: -
D gene: TRBD2
J gene: TRBJ2-5
CDR3 DNA: TGTGCCAGCAGCCCAGTGCGGGTCGCCGGGACTAGATCTCAAGAGACCCAGTACTTC
CDR3 protein: CASSPVRVAGTRSQETQYF

V gene: TRBV7-6
clone size: -
D gene: TRBD1
J gene: TRBJ2-7
CDR3 DNA: TGTGCCAGCGCGCGACAGGGAAGCTTGGGCGAGCAGTACTTC
CDR3 protein: CASARQGSLGEQYF

V gene: TRBV7-9
clone size: -
D gene: TRBD1
J gene: TRBJ1-1
CDR3 DNA: TGTGCCAGCAGCCAAGGGGACAGGGTAGGAGCTTTCTTT
CDR3 protein: CASSQGDRVGAFF

V gene: TRBV19
clone size: -
D gene: -
J gene: TRBJ1-6
CDR3 DNA: TGTGCCAGTAGTATGGTGCGGCAGTTAAATTCACCCCTCCACTTT
CDR3 protein: CASSMVRQLNSPLHF

V gene: TRBV7-6
clone size: -
D gene: -
J gene: TRBJ1-4
CDR3 DNA: TGTGCCAGCAGCCCCGAAACATTCCTTAATGAAAAACTGTTTTTT
CDR3 protein: CASSPETFLNEKLFF

V gene: TRBV7-3
clone size: -
D gene: TRBD2
J gene: TRBJ2-3
CDR3 DNA: TGTGCCAGCAGCTTAAAGGGAGGGGCGGCCGCAGATACGCAGTATTTT
CDR3 protein: CASSLKGGAAADTQYF

V gene: TRBV5-4
clone size: -
D gene: -
J gene: TRBJ2-2
CDR3 DNA: TGTGCCAGCAGCTTAATCGGGAGAGGAGCCGGGGAGCTGTTTTTT
CDR3 protein: CASSLIGRGAGELFF

V gene: TRBV28
clone size: -
D gene: -
J gene: TRBJ1-5
CDR3 DNA: TGTGCCAGCAGTTTATACAGGGATGGGGGCAATCAGCCCCAGCATTTT
CDR3 protein: CASSLYRDGGNQPQHF

V gene: TRBV11-2
clone size: -
D gene: -
J gene: TRBJ2-3
CDR3 DNA: TGTGCCAGCAGCTTACAGGGTGGTGAGGATACGCAGTATTTT
CDR3 protein: CASSLQGGEDTQYF

V gene: TRBV5-1
clone size: -
D gene: -
J gene: TRBJ1-1
CDR3 DNA: TGCGCCAGCAGCTTAGAACAGCTGAACACTGAAGCTTTCTTT
CDR3 protein: CASSLEQLNTEAFF

V gene: TRBV2
clone size: -
D gene: -
J gene: TRBJ1-4
CDR3 DNA: TGTGCCAGCAGGACTACACAGACAACTAATGAAAAACTGTTTTTT
CDR3 protein: CASRTTQTTNEKLFF

V gene: TRBV6-6
clone size: -
D gene: TRBD2
J gene: TRBJ2-7
CDR3 DNA: TGTGCCAGCAGTCCGCCGCGGGAGAGGAACTACGAGCAGTACTTC
CDR3 protein: CASSPPRERNYEQYF

V gene: TRBV3-1/TRBV3-2
clone size: few
D gene: TRBD1
J gene: TRBJ1-2
CDR3 DNA: TGTGCCAGCAGCCATCTCTTGCCCGGACAGGGTGTAAACTATGGCTACACCTTC
CDR3 protein: CASSHLLPGQGVNYGYTF

V gene: TRBV3-1/TRBV3-2
clone size: -
D gene: -
J gene: TRBJ2-1
CDR3 DNA: TGTGCCAGCAGCCAATTCTGGAAACAGACTAGGACGGGTGAGCAGTTCTTC
CDR3 protein: CASSQFWKQTRTGEQFF

V gene: TRBV7-9
clone size: -
D gene: -
J gene: TRBJ2-7
CDR3 DNA: TGTGCCAGCAGCTTAACTAACTACGAGCAGTACTTC
CDR3 protein: CASSLTNYEQYF

V gene: TRBV3-1/TRBV3-2
clone size: once
D gene: TRBD2
J gene: TRBJ2-1
CDR3 DNA: TGTGCCAGCAGCCAACAAGCTAGCGGGTATGAGCAGTTCTTC
CDR3 protein: CASSQQASGYEQFF

V gene: TRBV12-5
clone size: -
D gene: TRBD1
J gene: TRBJ2-5
CDR3 DNA: TGTGCTAGTGGTTTGGTCCAAGGGGGGACAGGGAGAGAGACCCAGTACTTC
CDR3 protein: CASGLVQGGTGRETQYF